This T cell receptor beta chain was retrieved from a study of cytomegalovirus exposure and HLA in healthy donors. Germline V gene sequence: CDR1 KGHSH, CDR2 LQKENI. The CDR3 covers 14 residues. V was trimmed by 11 bases and J by 0 bases, leaving 15 bases between them. In its sample, this clone was seen many times. Antigen unknown. Study-wide points: A further, later analysis showed that HLA-associated TCR beta chains (compared with equally common others) were more clonally expanded.

The PCR ran on 60 Vbeta and 13 Jbeta primers. TCRdb keeps only in-frame clones here, not all; method: immunoSEQ multiplex PCR. The table lists 150,000 or so clones, around 74% of them singletons. V usage is TRBV18 and J usage is TRBJ2-3; TRBD2 is a possible D gene (7 bases). Sequencing was done on a sample of PBMCs. The clonotype comes from a man aged 18-30 years in good health and CMV-seronegative. The CDR3 bases are TGTGCCGGCAAGAGGGGGGGAAGCACAGATACGCAGTATTTT. It specifies CAGKRGGSTDTQYF.